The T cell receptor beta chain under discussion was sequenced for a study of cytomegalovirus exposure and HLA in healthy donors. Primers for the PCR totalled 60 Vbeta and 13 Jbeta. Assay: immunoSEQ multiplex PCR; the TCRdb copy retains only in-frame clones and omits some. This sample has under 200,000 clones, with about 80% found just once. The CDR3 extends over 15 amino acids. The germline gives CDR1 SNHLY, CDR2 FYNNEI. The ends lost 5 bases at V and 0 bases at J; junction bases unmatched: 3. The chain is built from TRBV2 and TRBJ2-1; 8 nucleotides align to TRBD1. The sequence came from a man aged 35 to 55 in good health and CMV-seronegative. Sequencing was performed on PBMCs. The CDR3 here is CASSTTGDSYNEQFF. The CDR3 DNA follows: TGTGCCAGCAGTACGACAGGGGACTCCTACAATGAGCAGTTCTTC.